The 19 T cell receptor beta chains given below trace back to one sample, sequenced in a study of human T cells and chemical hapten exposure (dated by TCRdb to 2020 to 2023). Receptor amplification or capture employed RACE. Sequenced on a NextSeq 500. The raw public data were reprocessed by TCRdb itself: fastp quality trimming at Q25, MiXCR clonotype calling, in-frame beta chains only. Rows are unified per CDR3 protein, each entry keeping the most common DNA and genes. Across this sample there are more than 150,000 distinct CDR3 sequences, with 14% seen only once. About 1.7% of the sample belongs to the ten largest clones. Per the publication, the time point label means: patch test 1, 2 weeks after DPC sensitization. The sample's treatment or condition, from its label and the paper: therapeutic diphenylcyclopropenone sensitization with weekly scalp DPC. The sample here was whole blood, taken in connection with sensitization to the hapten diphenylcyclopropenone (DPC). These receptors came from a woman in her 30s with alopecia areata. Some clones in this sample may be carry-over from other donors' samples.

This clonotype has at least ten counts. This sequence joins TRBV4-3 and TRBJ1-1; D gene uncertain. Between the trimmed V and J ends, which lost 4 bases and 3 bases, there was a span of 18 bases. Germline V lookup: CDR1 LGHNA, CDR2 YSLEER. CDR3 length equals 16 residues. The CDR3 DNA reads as TGCGCCAGCAGCCGGGCCACTCGGACCTATGACACTGAAGCTTTCTTT. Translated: CASSRATRTYDTEAFF.

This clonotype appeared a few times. As DNA, the CDR3 is TGTGCCAGCAGCCAAGAAACAGACCTAAGACGGGATACGCAGTATTTT. Translation: CASSQETDLRRDTQYF. The chain recombines TRBV14 with TRBJ2-3; D ambiguous. The CDR3 covers 16 residues. Germline V gene sequence: CDR1 SGHDN, CDR2 FVKESK. The V end lost 0 bases, the J end lost 6 bases, and 16 bases lay between the germline ends.

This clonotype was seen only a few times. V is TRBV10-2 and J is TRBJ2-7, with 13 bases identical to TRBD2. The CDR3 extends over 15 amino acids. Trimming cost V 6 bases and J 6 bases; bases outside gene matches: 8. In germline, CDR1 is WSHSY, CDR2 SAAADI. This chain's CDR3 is CASRTSGGPQSEQYF. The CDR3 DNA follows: TGCGCCAGCAGGACTAGCGGGGGGCCCCAAAGCGAGCAGTACTTC.

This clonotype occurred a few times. The CDR3 here is CASSPFVLGTGIDYGYTF. CDR3 coding DNA: TGTGCCAGCAGCCCCTTCGTTTTAGGGACAGGGATTGACTATGGCTACACCTTC. The chain combines TRBV12-3 or TRBV12-4 with TRBJ1-2; 9 bases fit TRBD1. This CDR3 has 18 residues. J gave up 3 bases and V 6 bases, and 17 bases lay outside the gene matches.

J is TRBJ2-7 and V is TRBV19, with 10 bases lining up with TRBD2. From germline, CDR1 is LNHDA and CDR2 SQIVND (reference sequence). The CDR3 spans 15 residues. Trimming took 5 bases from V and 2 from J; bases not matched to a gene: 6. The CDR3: CASSAATSGAYEQYF. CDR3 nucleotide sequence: TGTGCCAGTAGTGCCGCCACTAGCGGGGCCTACGAGCAGTACTTC.

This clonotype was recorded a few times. CDR3 sequence: CAASGGSSYNEQFF. For the CDR3, the DNA is TGTGCCGCTTCCGGAGGGTCCTCCTACAATGAGCAGTTCTTC. The V and J genes are TRBV10-3 and TRBJ2-1; D might be TRBD2 (6 bases). Germline V gene sequence: CDR1 ENHRY, CDR2 SYGVKD. Trimming took 11 bases from V and 0 from J, leaving 14 bases between them. The CDR3 contains 14 residues.

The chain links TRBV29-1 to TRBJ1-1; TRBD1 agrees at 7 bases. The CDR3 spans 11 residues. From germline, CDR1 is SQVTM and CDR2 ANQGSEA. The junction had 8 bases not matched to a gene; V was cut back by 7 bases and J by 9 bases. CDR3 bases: TGCAGCGGATCGACAGGGACCCAAGCTTTCTTT. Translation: CSGSTGTQAFF.

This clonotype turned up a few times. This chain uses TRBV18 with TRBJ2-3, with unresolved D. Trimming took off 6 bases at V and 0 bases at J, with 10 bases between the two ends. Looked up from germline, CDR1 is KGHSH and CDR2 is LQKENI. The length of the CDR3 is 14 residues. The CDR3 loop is CASSPYASTDTQYF. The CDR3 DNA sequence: TGTGCCAGCTCGCCCTACGCTAGCACAGATACGCAGTATTTT.

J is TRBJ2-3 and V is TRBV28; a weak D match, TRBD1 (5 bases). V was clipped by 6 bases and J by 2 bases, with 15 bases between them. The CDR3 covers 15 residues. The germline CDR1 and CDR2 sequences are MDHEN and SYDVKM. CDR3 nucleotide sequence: TGTGCCAGCAGCACGGCAGGGATCTTCACAGATACGCAGTATTTT. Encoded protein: CASSTAGIFTDTQYF.

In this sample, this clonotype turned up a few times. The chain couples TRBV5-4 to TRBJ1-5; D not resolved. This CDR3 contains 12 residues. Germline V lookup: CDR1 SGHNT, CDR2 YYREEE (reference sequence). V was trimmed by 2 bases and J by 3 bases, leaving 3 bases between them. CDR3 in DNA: TGTGCCAGCAGCTTCAACAATCAGCCCCAGCATTTT. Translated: CASSFNNQPQHF.

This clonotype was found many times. The CDR3 loop reads CASSLVNNEQFF. In nucleotides, the CDR3 is TGCGCCAGCAGCTTGGTAAACAATGAGCAGTTCTTC. The J gene is TRBJ2-1, the V gene TRBV5-1; no firm D call. With 0 bases removed from V and 5 bases from J, the gap between germline ends came to 3 bases. The CDR3 sequence is 12 residues long. The germline V gene has CDR1 SGHRS and CDR2 YFSETQ.

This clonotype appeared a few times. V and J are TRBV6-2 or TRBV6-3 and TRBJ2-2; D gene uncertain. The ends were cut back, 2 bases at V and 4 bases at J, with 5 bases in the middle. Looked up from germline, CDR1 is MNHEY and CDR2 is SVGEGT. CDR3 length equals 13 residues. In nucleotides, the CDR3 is TGTGCCAGCAGTTACGTCGGCACCGGGGAGCTGTTTTTT. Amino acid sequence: CASSYVGTGELFF.

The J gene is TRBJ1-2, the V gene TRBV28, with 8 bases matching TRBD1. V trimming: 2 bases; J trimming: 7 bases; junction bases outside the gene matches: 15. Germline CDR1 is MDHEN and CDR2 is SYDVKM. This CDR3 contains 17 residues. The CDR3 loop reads CASSLTHPGQGEVGYTF. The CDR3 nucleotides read TGTGCCAGCAGTTTAACCCACCCTGGACAGGGAGAGGTTGGCTACACCTTC.

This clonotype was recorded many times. The CDR3 here is CSVGSGGETQYF. The DNA of the CDR3 is TGCAGCGTTGGCAGCGGGGGAGAGACCCAGTACTTC. The chain combines TRBV29-1 with TRBJ2-5; 8 bases match TRBD2. This CDR3 spans 12 amino acids. V was clipped by 4 bases and J by 4 bases; unmatched bases: 2. Germline loops: CDR1 SQVTM, CDR2 ANQGSEA.

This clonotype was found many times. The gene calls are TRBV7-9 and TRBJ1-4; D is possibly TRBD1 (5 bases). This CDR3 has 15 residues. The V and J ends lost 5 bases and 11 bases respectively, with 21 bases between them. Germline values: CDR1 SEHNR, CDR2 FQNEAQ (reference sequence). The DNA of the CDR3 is TGTGCCAGCAGCCATTTTATGGGGACCAGAAATAAACTGTTTTTT. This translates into CASSHFMGTRNKLFF.

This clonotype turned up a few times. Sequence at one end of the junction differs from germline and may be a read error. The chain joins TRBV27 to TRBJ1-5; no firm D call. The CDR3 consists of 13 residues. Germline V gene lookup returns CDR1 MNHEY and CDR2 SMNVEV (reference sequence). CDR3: CASSMGSIQPQHF. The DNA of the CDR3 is TGTGCCAGCAGTATGGGCAGCATTCAGCCCCAGCATTTT.

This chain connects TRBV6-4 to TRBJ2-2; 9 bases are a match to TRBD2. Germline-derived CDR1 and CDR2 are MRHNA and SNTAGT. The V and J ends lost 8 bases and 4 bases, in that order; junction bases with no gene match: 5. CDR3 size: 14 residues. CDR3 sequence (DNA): TGTGCCAGCCGGGGAGCGGGAGGCACCGGGGAGCTGTTTTTT. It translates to CASRGAGGTGELFF.

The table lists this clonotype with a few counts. The DNA of the CDR3 is TGTGCCAGCAGCCTGGGGGGTATCCAAGAGACCCAGTACTTC. It codes for CASSLGGIQETQYF. V gene TRBV28 combines with J gene TRBJ2-5; tentatively, D is TRBD2 (6 bases). V was shortened by 6 bases and J by 1 base, with 12 bases between the two germline ends. CDR3 length: 14 residues. Per the germline V gene, CDR1 is MDHEN and CDR2 is SYDVKM.

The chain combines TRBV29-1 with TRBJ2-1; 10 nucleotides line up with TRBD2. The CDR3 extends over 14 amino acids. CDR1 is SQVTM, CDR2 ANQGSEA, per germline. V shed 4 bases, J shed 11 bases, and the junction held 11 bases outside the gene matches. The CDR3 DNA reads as TGCAGCGTTGGAAACCTAGCGGGAGATGGTAAGCAGTTCTTC. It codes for CSVGNLAGDGKQFF.